Below, one T cell receptor beta chain is given with its context. Antigen specificity is unknown. The sample originates from a study of cytomegalovirus exposure and HLA in healthy donors. Overall study findings and caveats: Generally TCR sequences proved uncommon, though certain public TCRs appeared in numerous donors. The productive fraction for most TCR beta V segments was about 87% or about 30% in an earlier analysis.

13 Jbeta primers and 60 Vbeta primers were used for the PCR. The assay was immunoSEQ multiplex PCR, and TCRdb's table has in-frame clones only and misses some. This table has fewer than 300,000 clones, 80% appearing once. The receptor comes from a girl aged 2 to 9 in good health and CMV-seronegative. Sequencing was performed on PBMCs.

This CDR3 is CASNRDLLATYEAFF. CDR3 nucleotides: TGTGCCAGCAACAGGGATCTGTTGGCGACCTATGAAGCTTTCTTT. The chain has TRBV6-5 and TRBJ1-1, with D perhaps matching TRBD1 (6 bases). Germline-derived CDR1 and CDR2 are MNHEY and SVGAGI. The ends were cut back, 7 bases at V and 7 bases at J, with 22 bases in the middle. The CDR3 covers 15 residues.